These T cell receptor beta chains were read from a single sample in a study of cytomegalovirus exposure and HLA in healthy donors. The data were produced by immunoSEQ multiplex PCR, yet TCRdb's version contains in-frame clones alone and is incomplete. The sample has roughly 170,000 clones; 80% are singletons. The sequenced sample consisted of PBMCs. These receptors originate from a man under 40 in good health and CMV-seropositive. CDR3s include the opening cysteine and the closing phenylalanine or tryptophan. The D gene is left open where the match is weak. For some rows the clone size is stated as once, few or many, or as a class when expanded; others skip it.

TRBV9	.	TRBD2	TRBJ2-7	CASSPGGRAYEQYF	TGTGCCAGCAGTCCGGGGGGTCGAGCCTACGAGCAGTACTTC
TRBV18	.	.	TRBJ1-2	CASSPPFPVYGYTF	TGTGCCAGCTCACCACCGTTCCCGGTCTATGGCTACACCTTC
TRBV30	few	.	TRBJ1-2	CAWRGVGTGRGRVYGYTF	TGTGCCTGGAGAGGAGTTGGAACTGGGAGGGGCCGAGTCTATGGCTACACCTTC
TRBV5-6	.	.	TRBJ1-5	CASSFKGVFGQPQHF	TGTGCCAGCAGCTTCAAGGGGGTGTTCGGTCAGCCCCAGCATTTT
TRBV5-4	.	TRBD1	TRBJ1-2	CASSVTGGGTDGYTF	TGTGCCAGCAGTGTAACAGGGGGCGGGACCGATGGCTACACCTTC
TRBV18	once	.	TRBJ1-1	CASSPSGALHTEAFF	TGTGCCAGCTCACCCTCAGGTGCCCTACACACTGAAGCTTTCTTT
TRBV19	.	.	TRBJ2-7	CASSATTENYEQYF	TGTGCCAGTAGTGCGACGACAGAAAACTACGAGCAGTACTTC
TRBV6-5	.	TRBD1	TRBJ2-1	CASSSQGASYEQFF	TGTGCCAGCAGTTCGCAGGGGGCGTCATATGAGCAGTTCTTC
TRBV7-2	.	TRBD1	TRBJ2-2	CASSAQGSGELFF	TGTGCCAGCAGCGCACAGGGGTCCGGGGAGCTGTTTTTT
TRBV4-2	.	TRBD2	TRBJ2-7	CASSLRRTSGSATFYEQYF	TGTGCCAGCAGCCTACGAAGGACTAGCGGGAGTGCTACGTTCTACGAGCAGTACTTC
TRBV16	.	.	TRBJ1-2	CASSQSGAAPNYGYTF	TGTGCCAGCAGCCAATCCGGAGCAGCCCCTAACTATGGCTACACCTTC
TRBV5-1	.	.	TRBJ1-2	CASSPGSAYGYTF	TGCGCCAGCAGCCCCGGGTCAGCCTATGGCTACACCTTC
TRBV11-3	once	TRBD1	TRBJ2-7	CASSFGQGDLEQYF	TGTGCCAGCAGCTTCGGACAGGGGGATCTCGAGCAGTACTTC
TRBV4-2	.	TRBD2	TRBJ2-7	CASSQNRGGYEQYF	TGTGCCAGCAGCCAAAATCGGGGGGGCTACGAGCAGTACTTC
TRBV4-1	.	.	TRBJ1-1	CASSHLTGSEAFF	TGCGCCAGCAGCCATCTTACAGGGTCAGAAGCTTTCTTT
TRBV18	.	TRBD1	TRBJ1-2	CASSPGTVNYGYTF	TGTGCCAGCTCACCAGGGACAGTGAACTATGGCTACACCTTC
TRBV9	.	.	TRBJ2-5	CASSGYGGQETQYF	TGTGCCAGCAGCGGCTACGGGGGCCAAGAGACCCAGTACTTC
TRBV4-2	once	TRBD2	TRBJ2-1	CASSQEAGGLGNEQFF	TGTGCCAGCAGCCAAGAAGCGGGGGGGCTTGGCAATGAGCAGTTCTTC
TRBV2	once	.	TRBJ2-6	CASSERGSGANVLTF	TGTGCCAGCAGTGAACGGGGCTCTGGGGCCAACGTCCTGACTTTC
TRBV10-1	.	TRBD1	TRBJ1-6	CASSVTGVNSPLHF	TGCGCCAGCAGTGTGACAGGGGTTAATTCACCCCTCCACTTT
TRBV2	.	TRBD1	TRBJ1-1	CASRSGTGGWFGEAFF	TGTGCCAGCAGGTCCGGGACAGGGGGCTGGTTCGGTGAAGCTTTCTTT
TRBV9	.	TRBD2	TRBJ2-7	CASSVEGAGERVEQYF	TGTGCCAGCAGCGTAGAAGGAGCGGGAGAGAGGGTCGAGCAGTACTTC
TRBV14	.	TRBD2	TRBJ2-1	CASSPWTSSYNEQFF	TGTGCCAGCAGCCCCTGGACTAGCTCCTACAATGAGCAGTTCTTC
TRBV6-5	.	.	TRBJ2-7	CASRLDRTSYEQYF	TGTGCCAGCAGACTCGACAGGACGTCCTACGAGCAGTACTTC
TRBV4-2	medium-sized	TRBD2	TRBJ2-5	CASSQGTSGREETQYF	TGTGCCAGCAGCCAAGGGACTAGCGGGAGGGAAGAGACCCAGTACTTC
TRBV9	.	.	TRBJ2-7	CASSPRGTSSYEQYF	TGTGCCAGCAGCCCACGGGGGACGTCCTCCTACGAGCAGTACTTC
TRBV5-6	.	TRBD1	TRBJ1-1	CASSFRTGALNTEAFF	TGTGCCAGCAGCTTCCGGACAGGGGCCCTGAACACTGAAGCTTTCTTT
TRBV2	.	TRBD1	TRBJ1-6	CASRVPGQGALPLHF	TGTGCCAGCAGGGTCCCGGGACAGGGGGCTTTACCCCTCCACTTT
TRBV5-6	.	.	TRBJ1-4	CASSFREVSEKLFF	TGTGCCAGCAGCTTCAGGGAGGTTAGTGAAAAACTGTTTTTT
TRBV11-3	.	.	TRBJ1-1	CASSLGAVLNTEAFF	TGTGCCAGCAGCTTAGGGGCAGTGTTGAACACTGAAGCTTTCTTT
TRBV6-1	.	.	TRBJ1-3	CASRYSGNTIYF	TGTGCCAGCAGGTACTCTGGAAACACCATATATTTT
TRBV2	.	TRBD1	TRBJ2-3	CASARQGSSTDTQYF	TGTGCCAGCGCACGACAGGGGTCTAGCACAGATACGCAGTATTTT
TRBV6-1	.	TRBD1	TRBJ1-2	CASSEGGQSTMNYGYTF	TGTGCCAGCAGTGAAGGGGGACAGAGCACGATGAACTATGGCTACACCTTC
TRBV27	.	.	TRBJ1-2	CASSLSYGANYGYTF	TGTGCCAGCAGTTTATCGTACGGAGCTAACTATGGCTACACCTTC
TRBV25-1	.	TRBD1	TRBJ1-4	CASSDRDRGTPTNEKLFF	TGTGCCAGCAGCGACCGGGACAGGGGGACTCCAACTAATGAAAAACTGTTTTTT
TRBV18	once	TRBD1	TRBJ1-3	CASSPYRDRVELRSGNTIYF	TGTGCCAGCTCACCTTACCGGGACAGGGTCGAACTTCGCTCTGGAAACACCATATATTTT
TRBV5-8	.	TRBD1	TRBJ1-1	CASWDRSPTEAFF	TGTGCCAGCTGGGACAGATCCCCTACTGAAGCTTTCTTT
TRBV9	.	.	TRBJ2-1	CASSVGQGTEQFF	TGTGCCAGCAGCGTAGGGCAGGGTACTGAGCAGTTCTTC
TRBV18	.	TRBD2	TRBJ2-3	CASSPPRSGRRGGTQYF	TGTGCCAGCTCACCACCGCGCAGCGGGAGGAGAGGTGGTACGCAGTATTTT
TRBV30	.	.	TRBJ1-3	CASRELLRSSGNTIYF	TGTGCCTCAAGAGAGCTCCTCCGGAGCTCTGGAAACACCATATATTTT
TRBV5-3	.	.	TRBJ2-5	CARSLGQAGLSGTQYF	TGTGCCAGAAGCTTGGGGCAGGCAGGCCTGTCTGGGACCCAGTACTTC
TRBV11-2	.	TRBD2	TRBJ2-3	CASSPWRRGGPDTQYF	TGTGCCAGCAGCCCCTGGAGGCGGGGGGGCCCAGATACGCAGTATTTT
TRBV5-4	.	.	TRBJ2-1	CASSLELSTYNEQFF	TGTGCCAGCAGCTTGGAGCTAAGTACCTACAATGAGCAGTTCTTC
TRBV14	.	.	TRBJ1-1	CASSQGRRGTEAFF	TGTGCCAGCAGCCAAGGCAGACGGGGGACTGAAGCTTTCTTT
TRBV5-4	.	TRBD1	TRBJ2-1	CASSQETGPSSYNEQFF	TGTGCCAGCAGCCAGGAGACAGGGCCGAGCTCCTACAATGAGCAGTTCTTC
TRBV28	once	.	TRBJ1-1	CASRIGNTEAFF	TGTGCCAGCAGAATCGGGAACACTGAAGCTTTCTTT
TRBV5-1	.	TRBD2	TRBJ2-7	CASSWGLAGGQGYEQYF	TGCGCCAGCAGCTGGGGACTAGCGGGAGGGCAGGGCTACGAGCAGTACTTC
TRBV4-1	.	.	TRBJ2-2	CASSHSTTGDSTTGSNTGELFF	TGCGCCAGCAGCCATTCAACCACAGGCGATTCCACCACCGGATCAAACACCGGGGAGCTGTTTTTT
TRBV25-1	.	TRBD1	TRBJ2-1	CASRETGLFYNEQFF	TGTGCCAGCAGGGAGACAGGGCTTTTCTACAATGAGCAGTTCTTC
TRBV6-1	.	.	TRBJ1-6	CASRHRELGSPLHF	TGTGCCAGCAGACACAGGGAGCTGGGTTCACCCCTCCACTTT
TRBV2	once	.	TRBJ1-2	CASSESREYGYTF	TGTGCCAGCAGTGAAAGCCGCGAGTATGGCTACACCTTC
TRBV7-9	.	.	TRBJ1-2	CASSLSSYGYTF	TGTGCCAGCAGCTTAAGCTCCTATGGCTACACCTTC
TRBV5-1	.	.	TRBJ2-7	CASSKDKSSYEQYF	TGCGCCAGCAGCAAGGACAAGTCCTCCTACGAGCAGTACTTC
TRBV4-1	few	TRBD1	TRBJ2-3	CASSPRRIRGQNTQYF	TGCGCCAGCAGCCCGCGGAGGATCAGGGGGCAAAATACGCAGTATTTT
TRBV27	.	TRBD2	TRBJ2-3	CASSLPRTSGTLDTQYF	TGTGCCAGCAGTTTACCTCGGACTAGCGGGACCCTCGATACGCAGTATTTT
TRBV14	.	.	TRBJ1-1	CASSYQQGTEAFF	TGTGCCAGCAGCTATCAACAGGGAACTGAAGCTTTCTTT
TRBV9	.	.	TRBJ1-2	CASSGIRESNYGYTF	TGTGCCAGCAGCGGAATCAGGGAATCGAACTATGGCTACACCTTC
TRBV9	.	.	TRBJ2-1	CASSTDRHQYNEQFF	TGTGCCAGCAGCACCGACAGGCACCAGTACAATGAGCAGTTCTTC
TRBV28	.	.	TRBJ1-5	CASSENSNQPQHF	TGTGCCAGCTCGGAGAATAGCAATCAGCCCCAGCATTTT
TRBV13	.	TRBD1	TRBJ2-7	CASSHRGLGEQYF	TGTGCCAGCAGCCACAGGGGCCTGGGCGAGCAGTACTTC